This T cell receptor beta chain was sequenced for a study of blood T cell repertoires in COVID-19. Study-wide background: COVID-19 samples, acute and convalescent, were from the United States, Italy and Spain. T cells, B-cell-depleted T cells, or PBMCs supplied cDNA or gDNA.

As processed by the authors: Reference gene primers were amplified, and this amplification served to estimate nucleated cell counts. The assay was immunoSEQ multiplex PCR, and TCRdb's table has in-frame clones only and misses some. D and trimming come from the DNA, and the V and J calls and clone size come from that table. Among just over 200,000 clones listed, around 82% were seen once. This CDR3 comprises 15 residues. Germline V gives CDR1 SGHDT, CDR2 YYEEEE. The ends were cut back, 4 bases at V and 1 base at J, with 14 bases in the middle. The TCR was taken from a woman in her 70s with acute or convalescent COVID-19. Sequences were obtained from peripheral blood. This chain uses TRBV5-6 with TRBJ1-1; perhaps TRBD1 as D (5 bases). The CDR3 here is CASSPRGRSNTEAFF. The DNA for the CDR3 is TGTGCCAGCAGCCCTAGGGGCCGGTCGAACACTGAAGCTTTCTTT.